This TCR beta chain derives from a study of molecular identifiers for immune sequencing clone quantification. V lost 5 bases to trimming and J lost 3 bases, with 2 bases between them. The germline CDR1 and CDR2 sequences are SGHTA and FQGNSA. This CDR3 has 11 amino acids. TCRdb reprocessed the PCR reads via MiXCR and lists one record per CDR3 protein. This table has 35,000 or so distinct CDR3 sequences, about 19% appearing once. This clonotype was recorded at least ten times. Sequenced material: naive CD8+ T cells from blood, with Jurkat cell RNA spiked in. Subset denoted: FACS-sorted CD8+CD4-CCR7+CD45RA+ naive T cells. The V call is TRBV7-2, the J call TRBJ2-1, with D uncertain. The source of this sequence is a human donor in good health. Some libraries in this study had Jurkat cell RNA spiked in. CDR3 sequence reads: CASSIYNEQFF. Written as DNA, the CDR3 is TGTGCCAGCAGCATCTACAATGAGCAGTTCTTC.